This T cell receptor (beta chain) was found in a study of shared clonotypes between healthy human individuals. Looking at the study overall: Per donor, CD8 memory used one plate, CD8 naive used two, CD4 memory used three and CD4 naive used three.

As regards this clone: Antigen unknown.

V trimming: 3 bases; J trimming: 7 bases; junction bases outside the gene matches: 9. Per germline, CDR1 SGHRS and CDR2 YFSETQ. The CDR3 consists of 16 residues. Several immunoSEQ plates received, in even portions, the genomic DNA of each subset. Method: immunoSEQ multiplex PCR; TCRdb's copy keeps in-frame clones and lacks some. The sample records approximately 530,000 clones, roughly 95% being singletons. Study-wide points: Clonotype sharing among donors was expected to depend on sequencing depth. A generally larger estimated richness was seen in naive subsets than in memory subsets.

Sequencing input: naive CD4+ T cells sorted from blood. Subset of the sample: CD45RA+ positively selected. The clonotype originates from a woman between 25 and 40 years old in good health. J is TRBJ2-7 and V is TRBV5-1, with 14 bases lining up with TRBD2. The CDR3 spells CASSSGLAGGTGEQYF. In DNA, the CDR3 is TGCGCCAGCAGCTCAGGACTAGCGGGAGGAACAGGGGAGCAGTACTTC.